These 21 T cell receptor beta chains were sequenced from one sample in a study of control samples from healthy donors and cancer patients. TCRdb keeps only in-frame clones here, not all; method: immunoSEQ multiplex PCR. Of more than 50,000 clones listed, over 75% are singletons. The sample comprised blood. The source of these receptors is a man aged 35 to 55 in good health.

This rearrangement joins TRBV19 to TRBJ1-5; D is ambiguous. Per germline, CDR1 LNHDA and CDR2 SQIVND (reference sequence). CDR3 length equals 13 residues. V gave up 1 base and J gave up 7 bases, with 8 bases separating them. This CDR3 is CASSIVSAQPQHF. The CDR3 DNA reads TGTGCCAGTAGTATAGTATCTGCGCAGCCCCAGCATTTT.

This chain connects TRBV3-1 (or the pseudogene TRBV3-2) to TRBJ1-4; 10 nucleotides agree with TRBD1. Germline V gene data show CDR1 as LGHDT and CDR2 as YNNKEL (reference sequence). The junction had 14 bases not matched to a gene; V was cut back by 5 bases and J by 8 bases. This CDR3 comprises 17 residues. Here the CDR3 DNA reads TGTGCCAGCAGCTACGGGACAGGGGATCTTTATCGGGAAAAACTGTTTTTT. Translation gives CASSYGTGDLYREKLFF.

The chain recombines TRBV5-4 with TRBJ2-1; D gene uncertain. The CDR3 is 12 residues long. Germline assignment: CDR1 SGHNT and CDR2 YYREEE (reference sequence). Trimming stripped 0 bases from V and 9 bases from J, with 7 bases between. The CDR3 protein is CASSLDRSEQFF. In nucleotides, the CDR3 is TGTGCCAGCAGCTTGGATCGTAGTGAGCAGTTCTTC.

The V gene is TRBV7-2, the J gene TRBJ2-3; the match to TRBD2 covers 10 bases. The CDR3 is 15 residues long. Unmatched junction bases numbered 6, after V lost 5 bases and J lost 4 bases. The germline V gene encodes CDR1 SGHTA and CDR2 FQGNSA. CDR3 in DNA: TGTGCCAGCAGCCCATTAGCGGGAGGCCCAGATACGCAGTATTTT. It specifies CASSPLAGGPDTQYF.

V is TRBV7-9 and J is TRBJ1-6; a possible D gene is TRBD1 (6 bases). V gave up 5 bases and J gave up 7 bases, with 15 bases separating them. Germline V gene sequence: CDR1 SEHNR, CDR2 FQNEAQ (reference sequence). The CDR3 is 15 residues long. Written as DNA, the CDR3 is TGTGCCAGCAGCCTCACTACAGGGATCAATTCACCCCTCCACTTT. This encodes CASSLTTGINSPLHF.

This chain connects TRBV4-1 to TRBJ2-1; TRBD2 agrees at 11 bases. V lost 5 bases to trimming and J lost 3 bases; unmatched junction nucleotides: 3. The CDR3 is 15 residues long. CDR1 and CDR2 from the germline V gene are MGHRA and YSYEKL. DNA of the CDR3: TGCGCCAGCAGCGCCCTAGCGGGGGGCTACAATGAGCAGTTCTTC. Residues: CASSALAGGYNEQFF.

The CDR3 nucleotides read TGTGCCAGCAGCGTAGGGCACATGAACACTGAAGCTTTCTTT. Its translation: CASSVGHMNTEAFF. The chain recombines TRBV9 with TRBJ1-1; no definite D call. Deletions cut 0 bases from V and 0 bases from J, with 6 bases between. This CDR3 is built from 14 residues. Germline V gene lookup returns CDR1 SGDLS and CDR2 YYNGEE.

This chain connects TRBV5-1 to TRBJ2-7, with D perhaps matching TRBD1 (6 bases). CDR3 length equals 14 residues. V gave up 0 bases and J gave up 3 bases, with 10 bases separating them. Germline V CDR1 and CDR2: SGHRS, YFSETQ. In nucleotides, the CDR3 is TGCGCCAGCAGCTTGGGAGGGGGAGTCTACGAGCAGTACTTC. Translating it yields CASSLGGGVYEQYF.

The V call is TRBV7-9, the J call TRBJ1-4, with TRBD1 as a possible D gene (6 bases). Germline CDR1 reads SEHNR; CDR2 reads FQNEAQ (reference sequence). The CDR3 extends over 14 amino acids. V gave up 5 bases and J gave up 6 bases, with 13 bases separating them. CDR3 protein: CASSLTGKDEKLFF. CDR3 nucleotide sequence: TGTGCCAGCAGCCTAACAGGGAAGGATGAAAAACTGTTTTTT.

The J gene is TRBJ1-5, the V gene TRBV3-1 (or the pseudogene TRBV3-2), with D maybe TRBD1 (5 bases). The CDR3 runs 12 residues. Germline-derived CDR1 and CDR2 are LGHDT and YNNKEL (reference sequence). V was cut by 2 bases and J by 7 bases, with 6 bases left in between. The CDR3 loop reads CASSQQGQPQHF. For the CDR3, the DNA is TGTGCCAGCAGCCAACAGGGCCAGCCCCAGCATTTT.

The gene calls are TRBV3-1 (or the pseudogene TRBV3-2) and TRBJ1-5; D gene unclear. With 6 bases removed from V and 3 bases from J, the gap between germline ends came to 12 bases. This CDR3 is 14 amino acids long. Germline assignment: CDR1 LGHDT and CDR2 YNNKEL (reference sequence). The CDR3 region is CASSRAGLNQPQHF. The DNA for the CDR3 is TGTGCCAGCAGTCGGGCAGGCCTCAATCAGCCCCAGCATTTT.

A single count supports this clone. The V and J genes are TRBV7-2 and TRBJ2-1; TRBD2 aligns across 14 bases. Germline lookup yields CDR1 SGHTA and CDR2 FQGNSA. The CDR3 loop spans 17 amino acids. Trimming took 4 bases from V and 6 from J; bases not matched to a gene: 8. The chain's CDR3 is CASSSTSGGAVANEQFF. The CDR3 coding sequence is TGTGCCAGCAGCTCGACTAGCGGGGGGGCCGTTGCCAATGAGCAGTTCTTC. Full variable domain (rest looked up from reference TRBV7-2 and TRBJ2-1): GAGVSQSPSNKVTEKGKDVELRCDPISGHTALYWYRQSLGQGLEFLIYFQGNSAPDKSGLPSDRFSAERTGGSVSTLTIQRTQQEDSAVYLCASSSTSGGAVANEQFFGPGTRLTVL.

As DNA, the CDR3 is TGTGCCAGCAGTAGGGCAGGGACTAGCCGTACCGGGGAGCTGTTTTTT. This translates into CASSRAGTSRTGELFF. This chain links TRBV27 with TRBJ2-2; 9 bases map to TRBD2. CDR1 MNHEY and CDR2 SMNVEV come from the germline V gene (reference sequence). This CDR3 is 16 amino acids long. V lost 5 bases, J lost 5 bases, and 9 bases stayed unmatched.

The V gene is TRBV14, the J gene TRBJ2-7; TRBD1 agrees at 10 bases. With 4 bases clipped from V and 4 bases from J, the junction kept 7 bases outside the gene matches. This CDR3 has 15 residues. Per the germline V gene, CDR1 is SGHDN and CDR2 is FVKESK. The CDR3 here is CASSRAGQGNYEQYF. DNA of the CDR3: TGTGCCAGCAGCCGAGCGGGACAGGGGAATTACGAGCAGTACTTC.

J is TRBJ2-7 and V is TRBV5-6; D is possibly TRBD1 (5 bases). The CDR3 has 15 amino acids. CDR1 is SGHDT, CDR2 YYEEEE, per germline. Trimming left V 0 bases short and J 5 bases short, with 15 bases between. The CDR3 is CASSLASQGRNEQYF. The DNA for the CDR3 is TGTGCCAGCAGCTTGGCGTCGCAGGGAAGGAACGAGCAGTACTTC. The whole variable domain, filled in from reference TRBV5-6 and TRBJ2-7, reads DAGVTQSPTHLIKTRGQQVTLRCSPKSGHDTVSWYQQALGQGPQFIFQYYEEEERQRGNFPDRFSGHQFPNYSSELNVNALLLGDSALYLCASSLASQGRNEQYFGPGTRLTVT.

The chain employs TRBV5-5 and TRBJ2-5; 9 bases are shared with TRBD1. Losses at the gene ends were 4 bases for V and 3 bases for J; bases not matched to a gene: 4. CDR3 size: 14 residues. The germline V gene has CDR1 SGHKS and CDR2 YYEKEE (reference sequence). The CDR3 is CASSRWTGEETQYF. CDR3 in DNA: TGTGCCAGCAGCCGATGGACAGGGGAAGAGACCCAGTACTTC.

CDR3 loop: CASSNRETRTEAFF. Written as DNA, the CDR3 is TGTGCCAGCAGTAACAGGGAAACCCGAACTGAAGCTTTCTTT. V gene TRBV28 combines with J gene TRBJ1-1, with a possible D match to TRBD1 (6 bases). The V and J ends lost 5 bases and 5 bases respectively, with 15 bases between them. CDR1 MDHEN and CDR2 SYDVKM come from the germline V gene. There are 14 residues in the CDR3.

By share, this clone counts as medium-sized. The gene calls are TRBV7-2 and TRBJ1-1; no clear D. The germline V gene has CDR1 SGHTA and CDR2 FQGNSA. V dropped 2 bases and J dropped 8 bases, with 12 bases sitting between them. The CDR3 has 13 residues. As DNA, the CDR3 is TGTGCCAGCAGCTTAAGTGCCGGGAGCGAAGCTTTCTTT. The encoded protein is CASSLSAGSEAFF. Full variable domain (rest looked up from reference TRBV7-2 and TRBJ1-1): GAGVSQSPSNKVTEKGKDVELRCDPISGHTALYWYRQSLGQGLEFLIYFQGNSAPDKSGLPSDRFSAERTGGSVSTLTIQRTQQEDSAVYLCASSLSAGSEAFFGQGTRLTVV.

The CDR3 DNA reads as TGTGCCAGCAGCTTCCGGGACAGTTTAACAGATACGCAGTATTTT. Protein product: CASSFRDSLTDTQYF. The V and J genes are TRBV7-9 and TRBJ2-3; 7 bases map to TRBD1. The CDR3 covers 15 residues. V shed 3 bases, J shed 3 bases, and the junction held 6 bases outside the gene matches. Germline V gives CDR1 SEHNR, CDR2 FQNEAQ (reference sequence).

The V gene is TRBV4-2, the J gene TRBJ1-1, with TRBD1 matching over 9 bases. Germline CDR1 is LGHNA and CDR2 is YNFKEQ. Trimming removed 4 bases from V and 4 bases from J; junction bases left unmatched: 7. This CDR3 comprises 15 residues. CDR3: CASSPGTGYITEAFF. CDR3 coding DNA: TGTGCCAGCAGCCCGGGGACAGGGTATATCACTGAAGCTTTCTTT.

This chain links TRBV11-2 with TRBJ2-7; tentative D call: TRBD1 (6 bases). The CDR3 sequence is 14 residues long. In germline, CDR1 is SGHAT, CDR2 FQNNGV. The ends were cut back, 1 base at V and 2 bases at J, with 9 bases in the middle. CDR3 sequence reads: CASSLVRGTYEQYF. CDR3 bases: TGTGCCAGCAGCTTAGTCAGGGGAACCTACGAGCAGTACTTC. The variable domain in full, with the rest retrieved from reference TRBV11-2 and TRBJ2-7, is EAGVAQSPRYKIIEKRQSVAFWCNPISGHATLYWYQQILGQGPKLLIQFQNNGVVDDSQLPKDRFSAERLKGVDSTLKIQPAKLEDSAVYLCASSLVRGTYEQYFGPGTRLTVT.